The clone carrying this T cell receptor (beta chain) was picked up many times. Antigen: not known. These data are taken from a study of regulatory T cells in long-lasting Graves disease. Study background: For a period under 3 months, newly diagnosed Graves' patients had taken antithyroid drugs. Notes on the study in general: Persistent Graves' patients showed a TCR diversity that was lower than that of newly diagnosed ones. Preferential use of TRBV28, TRBJ1-2 and TRBJ2-5 was seen in persistent disease.

The CDR3 consists of 14 residues. The ends were cut back, 0 bases at V and 4 bases at J, with 8 bases in the middle. Germline loops: CDR1 KGHDR, CDR2 SFDVKD. The authors built TCR beta libraries using iRepertoire HTBI primers and Arm-PCR of CDR3 regions. TCRdb recomputed calls from the multiplex PCR reads with MiXCR, one row per CDR3 protein. The table includes around 420,000 distinct CDR3 sequences, 15% to 17% detected once. Specified time point: newly diagnosed GD, antithyroid drugs for less than 3 months. Generation of the TCR library employed RNA extracted from PBMCs. Graves' disease diagnosis followed American Thyroid Association guidelines.

The material sequenced was peripheral blood mononuclear cells (PBMCs), taken at new diagnosis, from a patient treated with antithyroid drugs. The V gene is TRBV24-1, the J gene TRBJ2-5; D is possibly TRBD1 (6 bases). This receptor was taken from a female donor with Graves disease. CDR3 bases: TGTGCCACCAGTGATTTGGCAGGGGTAGAGACCCAGTACTTC. It translates to CATSDLAGVETQYF.